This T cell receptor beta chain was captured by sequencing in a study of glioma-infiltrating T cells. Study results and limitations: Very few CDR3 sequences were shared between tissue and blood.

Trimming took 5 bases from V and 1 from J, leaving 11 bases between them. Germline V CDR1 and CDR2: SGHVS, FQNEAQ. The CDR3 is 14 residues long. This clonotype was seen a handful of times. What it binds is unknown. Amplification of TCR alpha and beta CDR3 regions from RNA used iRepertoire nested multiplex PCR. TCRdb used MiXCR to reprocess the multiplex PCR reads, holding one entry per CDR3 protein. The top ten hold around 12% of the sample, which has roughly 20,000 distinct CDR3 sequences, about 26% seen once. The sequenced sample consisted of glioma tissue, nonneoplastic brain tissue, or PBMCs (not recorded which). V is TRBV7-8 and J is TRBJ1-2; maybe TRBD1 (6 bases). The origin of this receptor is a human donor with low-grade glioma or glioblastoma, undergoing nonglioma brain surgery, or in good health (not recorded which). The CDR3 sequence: CASSLGQLNYGYTF. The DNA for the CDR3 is TGTGCCAGCAGCCTTGGACAGCTTAACTATGGCTACACCTTC.